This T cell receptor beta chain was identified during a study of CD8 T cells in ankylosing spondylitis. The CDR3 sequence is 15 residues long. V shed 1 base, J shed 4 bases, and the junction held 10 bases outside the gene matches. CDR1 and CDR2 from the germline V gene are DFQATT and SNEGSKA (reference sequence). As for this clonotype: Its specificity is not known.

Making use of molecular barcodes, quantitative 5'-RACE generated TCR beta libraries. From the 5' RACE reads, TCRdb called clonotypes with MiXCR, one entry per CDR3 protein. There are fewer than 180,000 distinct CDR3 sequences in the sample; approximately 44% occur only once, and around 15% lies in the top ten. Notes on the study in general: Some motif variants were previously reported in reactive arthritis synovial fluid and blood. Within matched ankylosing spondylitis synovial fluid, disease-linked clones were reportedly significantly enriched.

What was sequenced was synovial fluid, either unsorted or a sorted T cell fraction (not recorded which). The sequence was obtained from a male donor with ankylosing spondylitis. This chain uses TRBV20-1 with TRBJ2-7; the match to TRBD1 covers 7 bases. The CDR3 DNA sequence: TGCAGTGCTAGAGCCGACACAGGGGACGGATACGAGCAGTACTTC. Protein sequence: CSARADTGDGYEQYF.